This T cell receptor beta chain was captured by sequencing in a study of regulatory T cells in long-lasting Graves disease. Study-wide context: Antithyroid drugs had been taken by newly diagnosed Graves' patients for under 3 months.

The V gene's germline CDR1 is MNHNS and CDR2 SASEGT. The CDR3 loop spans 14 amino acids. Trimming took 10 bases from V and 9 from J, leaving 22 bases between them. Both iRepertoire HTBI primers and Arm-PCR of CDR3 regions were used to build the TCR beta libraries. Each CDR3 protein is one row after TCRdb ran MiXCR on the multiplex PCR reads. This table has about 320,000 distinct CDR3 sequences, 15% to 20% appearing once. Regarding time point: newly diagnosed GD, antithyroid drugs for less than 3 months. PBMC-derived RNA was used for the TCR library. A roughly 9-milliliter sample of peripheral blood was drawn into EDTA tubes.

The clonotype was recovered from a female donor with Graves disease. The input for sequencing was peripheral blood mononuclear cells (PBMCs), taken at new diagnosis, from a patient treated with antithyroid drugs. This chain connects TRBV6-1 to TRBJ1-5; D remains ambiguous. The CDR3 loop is CATWMRAGPGPQHF. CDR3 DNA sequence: TGTGCCACCTGGATGAGGGCGGGCCCAGGGCCCCAGCATTTT.